Listed below are T cell receptor beta chains from one sample, sequenced in a study of regulatory T cells in long-lasting Graves disease. One entry per CDR3 protein results from TCRdb running MiXCR on the multiplex PCR reads. The profile covers some 470,000 distinct CDR3 sequences, with around a fifth appearing a single time and 7.1% taken by the ten largest. The sequences come from peripheral blood mononuclear cells (PBMCs), collected when the disease was refractory, from a patient treated with antithyroid drugs. Receptor source: a female donor with Graves disease. The CDR3 runs from the conserved cysteine through the conserved F or W. Some rows mark clone size as missing; the rest say once, few, many or name a class of expanded clone.

TRBJ1-2 | TRBV14 | few | CASGQEGSLNRANGYTF
TRBJ2-7 | TRBV7-9 | . | CASSHGTSYEQYF
TRBJ1-2 | TRBV12-3/TRBV12-4 | many | CASSTPFAGVNYGYTF
TRBJ2-7 | TRBV12-3/TRBV12-4 | . | CASSSGGTGTYEQYF
TRBJ2-7 | TRBV28 | many | CASSLDAGVDEQYF
TRBJ2-1 | TRBV12-3/TRBV12-4 | . | CASILTGGAMSEQFF
TRBJ2-7 | TRBV20-1 | once | CSARDRDLLYEQYF
TRBJ2-7 | TRBV3-1 | many | CASSQDIGEQYF
TRBJ1-1 | TRBV28 | many | CASTDPNTEAFF
TRBJ2-7 | TRBV7-9 | few | CASSPLTEDEQYF
TRBJ2-5 | TRBV6-9 | . | CASSYSYTSLAPGETQYF
TRBJ2-5 | TRBV6-9 | many | CASSYPKGGIQETQYF
TRBJ2-5 | TRBV28 | . | CASSSPSGAQGETQYF
TRBJ1-4 | TRBV5-1 | . | CASSLRQSTNEKLFF
TRBJ1-5 | TRBV7-2 | . | CASSLQGQANNQPQHF
TRBJ2-5 | TRBV7-8 | many | CAIVGGGETQYF
TRBJ2-7 | TRBV28 | few | CASSLPKTSSYEQYF
TRBJ2-1 | TRBV6-1 | . | CASRSPSGSYNEQFF
TRBJ2-7 | TRBV20-1 | few | CSARDQGRLAGNYEQYF
TRBJ1-6 | TRBV11-2 | many | CASTGKTGSSYNSPLHF
TRBJ2-7 | TRBV9 | few | CASSVDSSTYEQYF
TRBJ1-1 | TRBV29-1 | many | CSVEEGGLGTEAFF
TRBJ2-2 | TRBV7-2 | many | CASSPLAGRGTGELFF
TRBJ1-4 | TRBV4-2 | . | CASSQDGTGSNEKLFF
TRBJ2-7 | TRBV6-2/TRBV6-3 | many | CASSYSIEGIYEQYF
TRBJ2-5 | TRBV28 | . | CASGDLSSQETQYF
TRBJ1-5 | TRBV19 | few | CASSIVEEISNQPQHF
TRBJ2-5 | TRBV2 | . | CASREGIDETQYF
TRBJ1-1 | TRBV20-1 | . | CSARDLGGAQGAASAFF
TRBJ1-2 | TRBV20-1 | . | CSADRGLVGYTF
TRBJ2-7 | TRBV12-3/TRBV12-4 | . | CASGPGRGPLHF
TRBJ2-1 | TRBV28 | . | CASSGGASGGYNEQFF